The T cell receptor beta chain under discussion was sequenced for a study of blood T cells in healthy people across ages. General study findings and limits: Unknown CMV status may confound age-related changes in expanded clones.

The use of a sample-barcoded 5' primer and a J-beta primer mix characterized a second PCR of about 7 to 12 cycles. TCRdb ran MiXCR on the 5' RACE reads and lists one entry per CDR3 protein. The sample contains hundreds of thousands of distinct CDR3 sequences, about 32% of which appear only once. Turning to this clonotype: What it binds is unknown. At one end the junction does not follow the germline gene, possibly because of a read error.

Peripheral blood was drawn, ten milliliters per donor. This CDR3 contains 16 residues. CDR1 SEHNR and CDR2 FQNEAQ come from the germline V gene (reference sequence). This sequence joins TRBV7-9 and TRBJ1-4, with D unresolved. The sequence was obtained from a woman older than 75 in good health. Sequencing was performed on blood. The CDR3 region has the DNA TGTGCCAGCAGTTTGACCCACGCTGCAACTAATGAAAGACTGTTTTTT. Amino acid sequence: CASSLTHAATNERLFF.